The clone carrying this TCR beta chain was observed a handful of times. What it recognizes is unknown. The CDR3 sequence is 16 residues long. V shed 5 bases and J shed 1 base, with 15 bases lying between them. CDR1 and CDR2 (germline): MNHEY, SMNVEV (reference sequence). This specimen belongs to a study of blood T cells in healthy people across ages. Study details: Template switching captured about one barcoded beta molecule per two T cells. General study findings and limits: Donor CMV infection status was unknown, possibly confounding age-related changes in expanded clonotypes.

Then a second PCR, running about 6 to 12 cycles, was carried out with a sample-barcoded 5' primer and a J-beta primer mix. Each cDNA molecule, via a template-switch adaptor with 12 random nucleotides, was tagged. TCRdb reprocessed the 5' RACE reads with MiXCR, giving one entry per CDR3 protein. The data show 1.5 million to 2 million distinct CDR3 sequences, roughly 27% seen once. The sequence came from a woman aged 30 to 39 in good health. This sequence joins TRBV27 and TRBJ2-4; no definite D call. The sequenced material came from blood. The CDR3 coding sequence is TGTGCCAGCAGTCCCTGGGCACCCGGTGCCAAAAACATTCAGTACTTC. This codes for CASSPWAPGAKNIQYF.